This note documents a single T cell receptor (beta chain) sequence. Its specificity is unknown. These data originate in a study of CD8+CD57+ T cells in acquired aplastic anemia. In the study overall: On average, sorted CD4+ and CD8+ cells gave roughly 2.9 ug of DNA.

According to the study, genomic DNA was the template for TCR beta VDJ and CDR3 profiling. TCRdb reanalysed the reads using MiXCR and keeps one entry per CDR3 protein. The repertoire includes 190,000 or so distinct CDR3 sequences, approximately 48% of them detected once, and roughly 1.8% sits in the top ten. Overall study results and limits: There were around 28 CD8+ CDR3 sequences that occurred in both patients and controls. A significant difference in CD8+ Simpson's diversity between patients and controls was not found.

Before being chosen for sequencing, patients had shown CD8+CD57+ cell expansion by flow cytometry. The germline V and J ends were trimmed by 6 bases and 10 bases, with 18 bases remaining between them. Germline loops: CDR1 MNHEY, CDR2 SMNVEV (reference sequence). The CDR3 sequence is 13 residues long. The source material was sorted CD4+, CD8+, or CD8+CD57+ T cells (not recorded which) from PBMCs. The source of this sequence is a human donor with aplastic anemia. The gene calls are TRBV27 and TRBJ1-2; D possibly corresponds to TRBD1 (5 bases). The CDR3 nucleotides read TGTGCCAGCAGCCTTGGTCCATCAGGGCCCTACACCTTC. Translating gives CASSLGPSGPYTF.